The sequence of this T cell receptor beta chain was determined in a study of blood T cell repertoires in COVID-19 (dated by TCRdb to about 2020). General notes on the study: Collaborator samples came from the United States, Italy and Spain and covered acute and convalescent phases of COVID-19. The prospective study material was composed of cDNA or gDNA derived from T cells, B-cell-depleted T cells, or PBMCs. Subjects who had been exposed to COVID-19, were actively infected with it, or had recovered from it provided the deeply sampled blood TCRbeta repertoires that made up the dataset. Samples were obtained from the ongoing ImmuneRACE study (first 160 participants) and from some 1,300 subjects provided by 6 global collaborators. HLA class I and class II types, where available, came from metadata supplied by the sample provider rather than from assay-based typing. The repertoires were released in a freely available public database meant as a resource for research on the immune response to SARS-CoV-2. The sample metadata nearly always contained a de-identified subject ID, COVID-19 status, age in years and sex.

Each collaborating institution followed its own protocols to collect whole blood in K2EDTA tubes. For TCRbeta analysis, collaborators shipped samples in one of three forms: frozen whole blood, isolated PBMCs, or DNA extracted from either of those sample types. Study-wide conclusions, independent of this receptor: The quantity of clinical and demographic metadata differed by source and by participant and was supplied without curation.

Comment on this clone: There is no known antigen for this receptor. No base-level quality is on record; no much larger clone is a single base apart.

From the cysteine through the phenylalanine, the CDR3 covers 15 amino acids. CDR3 DNA only is kept here, 45 bases in frame from base 1. TCRbeta CDR3 regions were amplified from genomic DNA using the immunoSEQ Assay, a bias-controlled multiplex PCR. The published analysis was carried out like this. Nucleated cell counts per sample were estimated from amplification of reference gene primers within the assay. To quantify the absolute abundance of each unique TCRbeta CDR3 rearrangement, sequence reads were collapsed and filtered. For each sample, productive Simpson clonality was calculated by taking the square root of Simpson's diversity index across productive rearrangements. Imported from immuneACCESS, the table was reduced by TCRdb to in-frame sequences with V and J called. These copies leave out some clones; in studies compared against another copy, an unresolved V gene accounts for under half, and the cause of the remainder is not known. Clone size and the V and J calls come from that table; the DNA yielded D and trimming. The sample table records tens of thousands of clones; roughly 87% of these occur just once. The ten largest clones represent under 4.5% of the sample.

The material sequenced was peripheral blood. The rearrangement joined TRBV21-1 to TRBJ2-7; the D segment call TRBD2 is taken from the table without a DNA check. TRBV21-1 is recorded as a pseudogene. This receptor was obtained from a man between 60 and 75 years old with acute or convalescent COVID-19. The CDR3 loop reads CASSNKEREGYEQYF. Read as DNA, the sequence is TGTGCCAGCAGCAACAAGGAGCGGGAGGGATACGAGCAGTACTTC.